These 8 T cell receptor beta chains share one sample of origin, sequenced in a study of shared clonotypes between healthy human individuals. Method: immunoSEQ multiplex PCR; TCRdb's copy keeps in-frame clones and lacks some. The sample carries 2 million to 2.5 million clones, 85% to 95% recorded once. What was sequenced was naive CD4+ T cells from PBMCs. Indicated subset: CD45RA+ positively selected. Receptors originate from a man between 18 and 35 years old in good health. Some clones in this sample may be carry-over from other donors' samples.

The gene calls are TRBV30 and TRBJ2-5, with a weak D call TRBD1 (6 bases). Near its end, the DNA agrees better with TRBJ2-7, so the J call may be wrong. Germline lookup yields CDR1 GTSNPN and CDR2 SVGIG (reference sequence). CDR3 length equals 13 residues. Here the CDR3 DNA reads TGTGCCTGGAGCAATAACAGGGAAAACGAGCAGTACTTC. Protein product: CAWSNNRENEQYF.

DNA of the CDR3: TGTGCCAGCACCCCTTTTGACGGTAGCAATCAGCCCCAGCATTTT. Translating it yields CASTPFDGSNQPQHF. The rearrangement links TRBV2 to TRBJ1-5; no reliable D call. Germline V gene sequence: CDR1 SNHLY, CDR2 FYNNEI. This CDR3 is 15 amino acids long. The V and J ends lost 7 bases and 0 bases respectively, with 13 bases between them.

The V call is TRBV5-1, the J call TRBJ1-3, with D possibly TRBD1 on 5 matching bases. Germline lookup yields CDR1 SGHRS and CDR2 YFSETQ. The CDR3 totals 15 residues. V gave up 4 bases and J gave up 3 bases, with 14 bases separating them. CDR3 loop: CASSTNGGSGNTIYF. CDR3 DNA: TGCGCCAGCAGCACAAACGGGGGGAGTGGAAACACCATATATTTT.

The chain has TRBV28 and TRBJ1-2, with D uncertain. Trimming stripped 3 bases from V and 0 bases from J, with 14 bases between. This CDR3 has 16 residues. Germline V gene data show CDR1 as MDHEN and CDR2 as SYDVKM. The CDR3 coding sequence is TGTGCCAGCAGTTTCTCTGGTACCGGCGCTAACTATGGCTACACCTTC. Translation: CASSFSGTGANYGYTF.

V and J are TRBV6-6 and TRBJ1-2; D is perhaps TRBD1 (5 bases). Trimming stripped 5 bases from V and 8 bases from J, with 21 bases between. This CDR3 contains 15 residues. Germline CDR1 MNHNY, CDR2 SVGAGI (reference sequence). DNA for the CDR3: TGTGCCAGCAGTCTTTCCCTGGGCCACCGGGGCGGCTACACCTTC. This translates into CASSLSLGHRGGYTF.

The J gene is TRBJ1-1, the V gene TRBV5-6, with 8 bases that match TRBD1. The CDR3 is made up of 17 amino acids. Germline loops: CDR1 SGHDT, CDR2 YYEEEE. The V segment lost 1 base and the J segment 4 bases; nucleotides outside the gene matches: 12. CDR3 coding DNA: TGTGCCAGCAGCTTGAAGGGCAGGGGGCAGGTGAGCACTGAAGCTTTCTTT. Residues: CASSLKGRGQVSTEAFF.

The CDR3: CASSLDDIYGYTF. The DNA of the CDR3 is TGTGCCAGCAGCTTAGACGACATCTATGGCTACACCTTC. This sequence joins TRBV7-8 and TRBJ1-2; no definite D call. Trimming took 1 base from V and 4 from J, leaving 7 bases between them. The CDR3 totals 13 residues. CDR1 and CDR2 (germline): SGHVS, FQNEAQ.

CDR3 loop: CASSDPPGTGPLEQYF. CDR3 nucleotide sequence: TGTGCCAGTAGCGATCCCCCCGGGACAGGGCCCTTAGAGCAGTACTTC. This chain joins TRBV19 and TRBJ2-7, with 9 bases matching TRBD1. V trimming: 6 bases; J trimming: 7 bases; junction bases outside the gene matches: 16. The CDR3 sequence is 16 residues long. Per the germline V gene, CDR1 is LNHDA and CDR2 is SQIVND (reference sequence).